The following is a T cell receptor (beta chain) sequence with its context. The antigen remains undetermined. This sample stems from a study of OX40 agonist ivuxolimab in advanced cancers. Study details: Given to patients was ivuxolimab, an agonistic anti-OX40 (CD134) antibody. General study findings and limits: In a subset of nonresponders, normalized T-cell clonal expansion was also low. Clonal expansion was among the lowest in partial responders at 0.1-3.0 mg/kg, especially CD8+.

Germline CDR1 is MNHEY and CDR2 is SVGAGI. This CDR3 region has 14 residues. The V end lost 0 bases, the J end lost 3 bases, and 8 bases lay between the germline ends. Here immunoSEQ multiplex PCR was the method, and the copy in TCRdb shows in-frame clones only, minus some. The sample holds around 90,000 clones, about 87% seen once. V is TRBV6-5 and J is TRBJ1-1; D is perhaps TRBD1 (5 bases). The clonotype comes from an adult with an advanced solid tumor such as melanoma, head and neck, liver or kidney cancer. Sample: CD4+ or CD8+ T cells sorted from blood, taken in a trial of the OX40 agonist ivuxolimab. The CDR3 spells CASSYSLGDTEAFF. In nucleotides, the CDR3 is TGTGCCAGCAGTTACTCCTTGGGGGACACTGAAGCTTTCTTT.